This T cell receptor beta chain comes out of a study of blood T cell repertoires in COVID-19. About the research overall: Sites across the United States, Italy and Spain contributed samples from acute and convalescent COVID-19. In each case, the material was cDNA or gDNA derived from T cells, B-cell-depleted T cells, or PBMCs.

Original processing methods: Reference gene primer amplification gave estimated nucleated cell counts. Clones were sequenced by immunoSEQ multiplex PCR, and TCRdb holds only the in-frame ones, with some missing. V and J calls and clone size come straight from that table; D and trimming were deduced from the DNA. The repertoire consists of some 300,000 clones, with roughly 90% occurring once and the leading ten covering around 0.96%. This CDR3 comprises 16 residues. Germline CDR1 is LGHNA and CDR2 is YSLEER. Trimming left V 0 bases short and J 0 bases short, with 11 bases between. The TCR sequence derives from a woman in her forties with COVID-19, enrolled during active disease. Sample: peripheral blood. The gene calls are TRBV4-3 and TRBJ1-1; D is ambiguous. CDR3 region: CASSQEGNSLNTEAFF. The CDR3 coding sequence is TGCGCCAGCAGCCAAGAAGGTAACAGCCTGAACACTGAAGCTTTCTTT.